What follows describes a single TCR beta chain. Its antigen remains unknown. These data come from a study of regulatory T cells in long-lasting Graves disease. The CDR3 extends over 13 amino acids. Germline CDR1 and CDR2: MNHNS and SASEGT. V was pared by 6 bases and J by 1 base, with 9 bases between. This sample's time point: newly diagnosed GD, antithyroid drugs for less than 3 months. From RNA extracted from PBMCs, the TCR library was made. Guidelines of the American Thyroid Association were used to diagnose Graves' disease. For TCR beta, libraries came from iRepertoire HTBI primers and Arm-PCR of CDR3 regions. TCRdb passed the multiplex PCR reads through MiXCR, listing each CDR3 protein once. In the table there are approximately 540,000 distinct CDR3 sequences, about 11% of which are singletons. Whole-study findings and limits: With persistent disease, TRBV28, TRBJ1-2 and TRBJ2-5 were the favored segments.

This sample also belongs to another study, concerning T cells in Graves' hyperthyroidism and ophthalmopathy. Per that study: Clonotypes that were expanded in thyroid above 0.001 mostly appeared in blood too. The model made its ophthalmopathy prediction, and onset followed a median roughly six months later.

This receptor was identified in a woman aged 25 to 45 with Graves disease. This chain uses TRBV6-1 with TRBJ1-1; D remains unclear. The starting material was peripheral blood mononuclear cells (PBMCs), obtained at new diagnosis, from a patient treated with antithyroid drugs. CDR3 amino acids: CASSRWGNTEAFF. The CDR3 DNA sequence: TGTGCCAGCAGCCGCTGGGGGAACACTGAAGCTTTCTTT.